This is a list of T cell receptor beta chains from one sample in a study of shared clonotypes between healthy human individuals. Data came from immunoSEQ multiplex PCR; TCRdb stores just in-frame clones and leaves some out. Of over 2 million clones listed, 85% to 95% are singletons. The specimen was naive CD4+ T cells from PBMCs. All receptors come from a man in his late teens or twenties in good health. Some clones in this sample may be carry-over from other donors' samples. Each CDR3 is given with its conserved first and last residue.

v_gene,j_gene,CDR3aa
TRBV28,TRBJ2-7,CASSSRNTGTGVYDEQYF
TRBV7-3,TRBJ2-2,CASSILPNTGELFF
TRBV7-2,TRBJ1-1,CASTLGGQNTEAFF
TRBV7-2,TRBJ2-1,CASSLPPFGTENEQFF
TRBV7-2,TRBJ1-2,CASSFTNYGYTF
TRBV7-8,TRBJ1-4,CASSLPRGTLNEKLFF
TRBV5-1,TRBJ2-7,CASSFEPRDRGYEQYF
TRBV11-3,TRBJ2-2,CASSLLAGELFF
TRBV5-5,TRBJ1-1,CASSSQGWDTEAFF
TRBV6-1,TRBJ2-1,CASSASGQGYNEQFF
TRBV5-4,TRBJ2-3,CASSLTSGSWDTQYF
TRBV10-2,TRBJ2-5,CASRPGLQETQYF
TRBV28,TRBJ2-1,CASRDGTSGWNEQFF
TRBV5-1,TRBJ1-2,CASSLASGVGGYGYTF
TRBV5-1,TRBJ1-1,CASRSGGRNTEAFF
TRBV5-5,TRBJ1-1,CASSLGVNTEAFF
TRBV7-2,TRBJ2-5,CASSFDRGETQYF
TRBV6-6,TRBJ2-7,CASSYSIGHSSYEQYF
TRBV29-1,TRBJ2-3,CSVGRPNTDTQYF
TRBV7-9,TRBJ1-1,CASSRNRGPTEAFF
TRBV7-3,TRBJ1-1,CASSLGGDTEAFF
TRBV30,TRBJ2-5,CAWTVSIETQYF
TRBV28,TRBJ2-7,CASSTYEQYF
TRBV2,TRBJ1-3,CATSSSGNTIYF
TRBV29-1,TRBJ2-5,CSALTSGQETQYF
TRBV28,TRBJ2-1,CASSSPRTSARSNEQFF
TRBV19,TRBJ2-7,CASSTQRSSGSTYEQYF
TRBV4-2,TRBJ1-2,CASSQGIVQGVDYTF
TRBV27,TRBJ1-2,CASSLGGRSGYTF
TRBV9,TRBJ2-1,CASSPVPGRVSYNEQFF
TRBV9,TRBJ2-7,CASSPAWDSSYEQYF
TRBV5-6,TRBJ1-2,CASTPGHLTNYGYTF
TRBV6-1,TRBJ2-3,CASSEGQVSTDTQYF
TRBV11-2,TRBJ2-7,CASRITYEQYF
TRBV4-3,TRBJ2-5,CASSQDWGLSQETQYF
TRBV7-2,TRBJ2-7,CASNYRDNSYEQYF
TRBV7-8,TRBJ1-2,CASSAGGAGEAYGYTF
TRBV28,TRBJ2-4,CASSLPGGVAKNIQYF
TRBV28,TRBJ2-3,CASSLSASPSTDTQYF
TRBV7-6,TRBJ2-3,CASSPYPTDTQYF
TRBV18,TRBJ1-1,CASSPGVYRDNTEAFF
TRBV7-9,TRBJ2-7,CASSSFGLAGGLYEQYF
TRBV19,TRBJ1-5,CASSIASSNQPQHF
TRBV21-1,TRBJ2-4,CASSKADRGLLAKNIQYF
TRBV25-1,TRBJ1-1,CASSPGTGANTEAFF
TRBV5-1,TRBJ2-3,CASMFIPGTDTQYF
TRBV5-8,TRBJ1-5,CASLKGGYSNQPQHF
TRBV5-1,TRBJ1-5,CASSLQGDQPQHF
TRBV9,TRBJ2-1,CASSPRWGGDNEQFF
TRBV23-1,TRBJ1-2,CASSQGDRVALNYGYTF
TRBV29-1,TRBJ1-3,CSVEGGRGVTGNTIYF
TRBV7-2,TRBJ2-3,CASSPRQGLDNF
TRBV27,TRBJ2-7,CASSLWGWNEQYF
TRBV9,TRBJ2-7,CASSVAGGSDYEQYF
TRBV4-2,TRBJ2-1,CASSQVTLAGGILGEQFF
TRBV5-4,TRBJ1-1,CASRRTGGTMNTEAFF
TRBV7-9,TRBJ2-1,CASSLGSVGSYNEQFF
TRBV7-2,TRBJ1-1,CASSTYHTEAFF